These T cell receptor beta chains were read from a single sample in a study of blood T cells in healthy people across ages. TCRdb used MiXCR to reprocess the 5' RACE reads, holding one entry per CDR3 protein. The sample has about 780,000 distinct CDR3 sequences; about 26% are singletons. Another study also made use of these data, one on T cells of mothers and their children.

What was sequenced was blood. The origin of the receptors is a boy aged 5-17 years in good health. Each CDR3 is given with its conserved first and last residue. Each record gives: J gene, V gene, clone size, CDR3 protein. Size is omitted from some rows. Given values are once, few, many or a class for expanded clones.

J gene: TRBJ2-5; V gene: TRBV7-6; clone size: few; CDR3 protein: CASSFVKGAQYF
J gene: -; V gene: TRBV28; clone size: -; CDR3 protein: CASRSLGRISYEQYF
J gene: TRBJ2-1; V gene: TRBV10-3; clone size: few; CDR3 protein: CAIVPDRANEQFF
J gene: TRBJ1-1; V gene: TRBV2; clone size: -; CDR3 protein: CASRFQRNTEAFF
J gene: TRBJ2-1; V gene: TRBV2; clone size: few; CDR3 protein: CASATSDNEQFF
J gene: -; V gene: TRBV2; clone size: -; CDR3 protein: CASIGTDSYEQYF
J gene: TRBJ1-4; V gene: TRBV7-9; clone size: few; CDR3 protein: CASSRSGWKLFF
J gene: TRBJ2-3; V gene: TRBV2; clone size: few; CDR3 protein: CASSDLNPDTQYF
J gene: TRBJ2-7; V gene: TRBV20-1; clone size: -; CDR3 protein: CSADPGLAGYERYF
J gene: TRBJ2-1; V gene: TRBV29-1; clone size: -; CDR3 protein: CSVGTSGRDEQFF
J gene: TRBJ2-5; V gene: TRBV6-5; clone size: -; CDR3 protein: CASHARQGAKTQSF
J gene: TRBJ2-7; V gene: TRBV15; clone size: -; CDR3 protein: CATSRDGTASYEQYF
J gene: TRBJ2-3; V gene: TRBV20-1; clone size: few; CDR3 protein: CSATGQGYTDTQYF
J gene: TRBJ2-5; V gene: TRBV4-1; clone size: few; CDR3 protein: CASSPETRRGLQETQYF
J gene: TRBJ1-4; V gene: TRBV12-3/TRBV12-4; clone size: few; CDR3 protein: CASRSSGAPEGTNEKLFF
J gene: TRBJ2-5; V gene: TRBV12-3/TRBV12-4; clone size: few; CDR3 protein: CASSSGGSETQYF
J gene: TRBJ1-1; V gene: TRBV14; clone size: few; CDR3 protein: CASSQDLGLTEAFF
J gene: -; V gene: TRBV20-1; clone size: -; CDR3 protein: CSARESRYEQYF
J gene: TRBJ2-5; V gene: TRBV6-6; clone size: -; CDR3 protein: CASSYEQGDQYF
J gene: TRBJ2-2; V gene: TRBV7-3; clone size: -; CDR3 protein: CASRFSGAYTGELFF
J gene: -; V gene: TRBV20-1; clone size: few; CDR3 protein: CSARVAGGREQFF
J gene: TRBJ1-3; V gene: TRBV5-6; clone size: few; CDR3 protein: CASSSLSSGNTIYF
J gene: TRBJ2-4; V gene: TRBV6-1; clone size: -; CDR3 protein: CASRQGANIQYF
J gene: TRBJ1-2; V gene: TRBV28; clone size: -; CDR3 protein: CAGRTERYGYTF
J gene: TRBJ2-1; V gene: TRBV27; clone size: -; CDR3 protein: CASTTLANYNEQFF
J gene: TRBJ2-7; V gene: TRBV27; clone size: -; CDR3 protein: CASSPLGRDLHEQYF
J gene: TRBJ1-2; V gene: TRBV4-1; clone size: -; CDR3 protein: CASSQDRVDYGYTF
J gene: TRBJ2-5; V gene: TRBV7-2; clone size: -; CDR3 protein: CASSSPPQPRSF
J gene: TRBJ2-7; V gene: TRBV29-1; clone size: -; CDR3 protein: CSAPGVRSYEQYF
J gene: TRBJ1-4; V gene: TRBV27; clone size: few; CDR3 protein: CASSPAGERRKLFF
J gene: TRBJ2-1; V gene: TRBV5-4; clone size: -; CDR3 protein: CASSLNRGASYNEQFF
J gene: TRBJ2-7; V gene: TRBV10-2; clone size: -; CDR3 protein: CASAGPAYEQYF
J gene: TRBJ2-5; V gene: TRBV12-3/TRBV12-4; clone size: few; CDR3 protein: CASSSDRDGLAETQYF
J gene: TRBJ1-4; V gene: TRBV7-9; clone size: -; CDR3 protein: CASIPAPNEKLFF
J gene: TRBJ2-1; V gene: TRBV3-1; clone size: -; CDR3 protein: CASSTLEALTYNEQFF
J gene: TRBJ1-3; V gene: TRBV4-1; clone size: -; CDR3 protein: CASAIPGQGISGNTIYF
J gene: TRBJ2-5; V gene: TRBV12-3/TRBV12-4; clone size: few; CDR3 protein: CASSYIAQETQYF
J gene: TRBJ2-5; V gene: TRBV7-9; clone size: few; CDR3 protein: CASSSAGLAQETQYF
J gene: TRBJ1-4; V gene: TRBV10-2; clone size: -; CDR3 protein: CASSGGGLNEKLFF
J gene: TRBJ2-5; V gene: TRBV7-3; clone size: -; CDR3 protein: CASSHTSGRQYF
J gene: TRBJ2-5; V gene: TRBV7-9; clone size: few; CDR3 protein: CASSHGRGSPRTQYF